The 31 T cell receptor beta chains in this list originate from one sample, sequenced in a study of blood T cell repertoires in COVID-19. Method: immunoSEQ multiplex PCR; TCRdb's copy keeps in-frame clones and lacks some. The sample carries fewer than 200,000 clones, approximately 83% recorded once. The sequenced sample was peripheral blood. Receptor source: a man between 65 and 79 years old with active or convalescent COVID-19.

The rearrangement uses TRBV29-1 and TRBJ2-2; 7 bases fit TRBD1. J gave up 0 bases and V 6 bases, and 10 bases lay outside the gene matches. There are 16 residues in the CDR3. The germline gives CDR1 SQVTM, CDR2 ANQGSEA. CDR3 DNA: TGCAGCGTCTCCTTTACCGGGACAGCGAACACCGGGGAGCTGTTTTTT. As protein: CSVSFTGTANTGELFF.

V is TRBV18 and J is TRBJ1-1; tentatively, D is TRBD1 (5 bases). This CDR3 has 13 residues. V lost 4 bases, J lost 5 bases, and 11 bases lay in between. In germline, CDR1 is KGHSH, CDR2 LQKENI. The CDR3 loop is CASSQNGQTEAFF. The CDR3 nucleotides are TGTGCCAGCTCACAGAACGGACAAACTGAAGCTTTCTTT. The entire variable domain, with the rest obtained from reference TRBV18 and TRBJ1-1, is as follows: NAGVMQNPRHLVRRRGQEARLRCSPMKGHSHVYWYRQLPEEGLKFMVYLQKENIIDESGMPKERFSAEFPKEGPSILRIQQVVRGDSAAYFCASSQNGQTEAFFGQGTRLTVV.

Here the CDR3 reads CASSIDWDSYEQYF. CDR3 sequence (DNA): TGTGCCAGTAGTATAGATTGGGACAGCTACGAGCAGTACTTC. The chain carries TRBV19 and TRBJ2-7; TRBD1 matches 7 bases. The CDR3 loop spans 14 amino acids. Germline assignment: CDR1 LNHDA and CDR2 SQIVND (reference sequence). With 0 bases clipped from V and 3 bases from J, the junction kept 2 bases outside the gene matches. Using reference TRBV19 and TRBJ2-7 for the parts outside the CDR3, the full variable domain is DGGITQSPKYLFRKEGQNVTLSCEQNLNHDAMYWYRQDPGQGLRLIYYSQIVNDFQKGDIAEGYSVSREKKESFPLTVTSAQKNPTAFYLCASSIDWDSYEQYFGPGTRLTVT.

V is TRBV4-1 and J is TRBJ2-2, with TRBD1 as a possible D gene (5 bases). The germline gives CDR1 MGHRA, CDR2 YSYEKL. Trimming took off 3 bases at V and 7 bases at J, with 15 bases between the two ends. There are 15 residues in the CDR3. DNA for the CDR3: TGCGCCAGCAGCCAGGGGTTCGACAGTGGCGGGGAGCTGTTTTTT. It is translated as CASSQGFDSGGELFF.

Turning to this clone: Other DNA sequences of this sample code for an identical CDR3. The rearrangement links TRBV2 to TRBJ2-1; no reliable D call. V lost 5 bases, J lost 0 bases, and 5 bases lay in between. Looked up from germline, CDR1 is SNHLY and CDR2 is FYNNEI. The length of the CDR3 is 13 residues. The chain's CDR3 is CASSRSSYNEQFF. Here the CDR3 DNA reads TGTGCCAGCAGTCGTAGCTCCTACAATGAGCAGTTCTTC.

The genes are TRBV19 and TRBJ1-2; 7 bases agree with TRBD1. This CDR3 is built from 15 residues. Trimming removed 4 bases from V and 4 bases from J; junction bases left unmatched: 9. Per germline, CDR1 LNHDA and CDR2 SQIVND (reference sequence). CDR3 nucleotides: TGTGCCAGTAGTAGGACAGGCCACGGAAGCTATGGCTACACCTTC. Translation: CASSRTGHGSYGYTF.

This clone was recorded once. The chain employs TRBV19 and TRBJ2-1; D is perhaps TRBD2 (5 bases). Germline V gives CDR1 LNHDA, CDR2 SQIVND (reference sequence). This CDR3 has 17 residues. Trimming shortened V by 5 bases and J by 4 bases, and 21 bases separated the two germline ends. CDR3 region: CASSPFESGHLYNEQFF. The DNA of the CDR3 is TGTGCCAGTAGTCCCTTCGAAAGCGGCCACCTGTACAATGAGCAGTTCTTC.

CDR3 coding DNA: TGTGCCAGCAGCTGGAACAGGGACCGCAATGAGCAGTTCTTC. It is translated as CASSWNRDRNEQFF. The chain couples TRBV7-2 to TRBJ2-1; possible D gene TRBD1, 6 bases. V was shortened by 4 bases and J by 6 bases, with 13 bases between the two germline ends. Germline-derived CDR1 and CDR2 are SGHTA and FQGNSA. The CDR3 is made up of 14 amino acids.

The rearrangement joins TRBV6-6 to TRBJ1-2; TRBD1 matches at 8 bases. Germline loops: CDR1 MNHNY, CDR2 SVGAGI (reference sequence). V dropped 0 bases and J dropped 7; count of bases not matched to a gene: 4. The CDR3 extends over 14 amino acids. CDR3 DNA sequence: TGTGCCAGCAGTTACTCGGACAGGGTCTCTGGCTACACCTTC. Its translation: CASSYSDRVSGYTF.

V gene TRBV3-1 (or the pseudogene TRBV3-2) combines with J gene TRBJ1-2, with D unresolved. This CDR3 is 16 amino acids long. The V gene's germline CDR1 is LGHDT and CDR2 YNNKEL (reference sequence). V was pared by 3 bases and J by 4 bases, with 18 bases between. The CDR3 reads CASSHLDSPAGYGYTF. The DNA of the CDR3 is TGTGCCAGCAGCCATCTGGACTCCCCGGCGGGCTATGGCTACACCTTC.

CDR3 sequence reads: CASSQGITPRGPGTQYF. CDR3 DNA: TGCGCCAGCAGCCAAGGTATAACCCCAAGGGGCCCAGGAACGCAGTATTTT. This chain joins TRBV4-3 and TRBJ2-3; a possible D gene is TRBD1 (5 bases). The germline V gene encodes CDR1 LGHNA and CDR2 YSLEER. This CDR3 contains 17 residues. V was trimmed by 1 base and J by 9 bases, leaving 23 bases between them.

The V call is TRBV2, the J call TRBJ1-2, with 9 bases fitting TRBD1. Germline V gene lookup returns CDR1 SNHLY and CDR2 FYNNEI. The CDR3 extends over 15 amino acids. Trimming at V came to 6 bases and at J to 7 bases, leaving 12 bases not matched to a gene. The CDR3 DNA reads TGTGCCAGCAGCGGACAGGGGATGGGGGTCGGTGGCTACACCTTC. Protein: CASSGQGMGVGGYTF.

This chain links TRBV4-1 with TRBJ1-2, with D hard to call. Germline values: CDR1 MGHRA, CDR2 YSYEKL. CDR3 length: 17 amino acids. V shed 0 bases and J shed 4 bases, with 18 bases lying between them. For the CDR3, the DNA is TGCGCCAGCAGCCAAGATTTCGCGGGGAGAGGCCGCTATGGCTACACCTTC. It translates to CASSQDFAGRGRYGYTF.

There are a few counts of this clone. This chain uses TRBV27 with TRBJ2-1; possible D gene TRBD2, 6 bases. CDR3 length: 15 residues. V shed 5 bases and J shed 2 bases, with 13 bases lying between them. CDR1 MNHEY and CDR2 SMNVEV come from the germline V gene (reference sequence). The CDR3 reads CASSPSGPPYNEQFF. CDR3 in DNA: TGTGCCAGCAGTCCCAGCGGGCCTCCCTACAATGAGCAGTTCTTC.

This sequence joins TRBV9 and TRBJ2-1; 10 positions match TRBD2. With V trimmed by 4 bases and J by 0 bases, 4 bases remained unmatched. CDR1 and CDR2 from the germline V gene are SGDLS and YYNGEE. The CDR3 extends over 16 amino acids. CDR3 DNA: TGTGCCAGCAGCCCCTCTAGCGGGAGCTCCTACAATGAGCAGTTCTTC. It codes for CASSPSSGSSYNEQFF.

This clone was counted once. This chain joins TRBV6-2 or TRBV6-3 and TRBJ1-4; a possible D gene is TRBD1 (6 bases). Trimming left V 1 base short and J 11 bases short, with 11 bases between. The CDR3 is made up of 13 amino acids. Germline values: CDR1 MNHEY, CDR2 SVGEGT. This CDR3 is CASSYWPGQKLFF. CDR3 sequence (DNA): TGTGCCAGCAGTTACTGGCCAGGACAGAAACTGTTTTTT.

This clone was detected only a few times. CDR3 amino acids: CASSEIMGSGELFF. DNA of the CDR3: TGCGCCAGCAGTGAGATCATGGGGAGCGGGGAGCTGTTTTTT. V usage is TRBV10-2 and J usage is TRBJ2-2; D is possibly TRBD2 (5 bases). Germline CDR1 WSHSY, CDR2 SAAADI. V lost 2 bases and J 7 bases, leaving 11 bases between the germline ends. The CDR3 is 14 residues long.

In this sample, this clone turned up many times. CDR3 sequence: CASSPRQPTGELFF. The DNA of the CDR3 is TGTGCCAGCAGTCCCCGACAGCCCACCGGGGAGCTGTTTTTT. This sequence joins TRBV6-5 and TRBJ2-2; D is possibly TRBD1 (5 bases). V gave up 5 bases and J gave up 4 bases, with 11 bases separating them. Germline loops: CDR1 MNHEY, CDR2 SVGAGI. The CDR3 has 14 amino acids.

The CDR3 DNA follows: TGTGCCAGTAGTCCCGCCGGGACATCGTTCTCTGGAAACACCATATATTTT. This gives the protein CASSPAGTSFSGNTIYF. V and J are TRBV19 and TRBJ1-3; TRBD1 is a possible D gene (6 bases). CDR3 length: 17 residues. Germline CDR1 is LNHDA and CDR2 is SQIVND (reference sequence). The V end lost 5 bases, the J end lost 0 bases, and 17 bases lay between the germline ends.

In nucleotides, the CDR3 is TGTGCCAGCAGTTTATTTACAGGGGGCCTCTACGAGCAGTACTTC. Its translation: CASSLFTGGLYEQYF. The chain carries TRBV28 and TRBJ2-7; 9 positions match TRBD1. Looked up from germline, CDR1 is MDHEN and CDR2 is SYDVKM. V trimming: 1 base; J trimming: 3 bases; junction bases outside the gene matches: 4. The CDR3 runs 15 residues.

The chain couples TRBV27 to TRBJ2-1, with D unresolved. Looked up from germline, CDR1 is MNHEY and CDR2 is SMNVEV (reference sequence). The CDR3 consists of 17 residues. Trimming pared 4 bases from V and 0 bases from J, leaving 16 bases between. The CDR3 coding sequence is TGTGCCAGCAGTTCCCCCCCCGGAGCGCTCTCCTACAATGAGCAGTTCTTC. Residues: CASSSPPGALSYNEQFF.

About this clone: This same CDR3 is encoded by further DNA sequences in the sample. The CDR3 nucleotides are TGCGCCAGCAGTGAGTCCAGGGGAATCTCCTACAATGAGCAGTTCTTC. It specifies CASSESRGISYNEQFF. The chain employs TRBV10-1 and TRBJ2-1; D may be TRBD1 (6 bases). This CDR3 comprises 16 residues. Trimming took 0 bases from V and 0 from J, leaving 9 bases between them. Germline lookup yields CDR1 WNHNN and CDR2 SYGVQD (reference sequence).

This chain connects TRBV18 to TRBJ1-2, with 9 bases matching TRBD1. CDR3 length equals 15 residues. Germline-derived CDR1 and CDR2 are KGHSH and LQKENI. The ends lost 2 bases at V and 3 bases at J; junction bases unmatched: 4. The chain's CDR3 is CASSPGTGWDYGYTF. Here the CDR3 DNA reads TGTGCCAGCTCACCAGGGACAGGGTGGGACTATGGCTACACCTTC.

The rearrangement joins TRBV5-1 to TRBJ2-1, with TRBD1 matching over 11 bases. CDR3 length: 16 residues. The junction had 5 bases not matched to a gene; V was cut back by 3 bases and J by 3 bases. From germline, CDR1 is SGHRS and CDR2 YFSETQ. CDR3 nucleotides: TGCGCCAGCAGCTCCTTGGGGACAGGGGGCTACAATGAGCAGTTCTTC. Amino acid sequence: CASSSLGTGGYNEQFF.

This rearrangement joins TRBV6-2 or TRBV6-3 to TRBJ2-1, with a weak D call TRBD1 (5 bases). Per the germline V gene, CDR1 is MNHEY and CDR2 is SVGEGT. The V end was cut by 6 bases, the J end by 5 bases, with 11 bases between. The CDR3 consists of 13 residues. The DNA for the CDR3 is TGTGCCAGCAGCACCCTAGGGGACAATGAGCAGTTCTTC. This codes for CASSTLGDNEQFF.

The chain is built from TRBV6-5 and TRBJ2-4; the match to TRBD1 covers 7 bases. The junction had 2 bases not matched to a gene; V was cut back by 6 bases and J by 0 bases. This CDR3 has 14 residues. Germline CDR1 is MNHEY and CDR2 is SVGAGI. The CDR3 DNA reads as TGTGCCAGCAGAGACAGGGCAGCCAAAAACATTCAGTACTTC. It translates to CASRDRAAKNIQYF.

The gene calls are TRBV6-6 and TRBJ2-5; 10 bases map to TRBD2. The CDR3 covers 15 residues. The V gene's germline CDR1 is MNHNY and CDR2 SVGAGI (reference sequence). The trim removed 0 bases at V and 4 bases at J, leaving 2 bases unmatched. The CDR3 DNA sequence: TGTGCCAGCAGTTACTCTTTAGCGGGAGGAGAGACCCAGTACTTC. This codes for CASSYSLAGGETQYF.

The rearrangement uses TRBV18 and TRBJ2-1, with a tentative D call TRBD2 (5 bases). The CDR3 contains 15 residues. Germline V CDR1 and CDR2: KGHSH, LQKENI. V was pared by 1 base and J by 9 bases, with 16 bases between. This CDR3 reads CASSPLDAGGSEQFF. The CDR3, as DNA: TGTGCCAGCTCACCACTGGACGCGGGTGGCAGTGAGCAGTTCTTC.

The chain recombines TRBV11-2 with TRBJ2-7; 10 nucleotides agree with TRBD2. Germline CDR1 SGHAT, CDR2 FQNNGV. With 3 bases clipped from V and 7 bases from J, the junction kept 9 bases outside the gene matches. The CDR3 consists of 15 residues. CDR3 coding DNA: TGTGCCAGCAGCTTTATAGCGGGGGGCCCGGGGGAGCAGTACTTC. It is translated as CASSFIAGGPGEQYF.

This clone is a singleton in its sample. The J gene is TRBJ2-3, the V gene TRBV9; D unclear. The germline gives CDR1 SGDLS, CDR2 YYNGEE. The CDR3 spans 15 residues. V was trimmed by 0 bases and J by 0 bases, leaving 8 bases between them. The CDR3 DNA reads TGTGCCAGCAGCGTAGGTGCGTCTAGCACAGATACGCAGTATTTT. Its translation: CASSVGASSTDTQYF.

The chain has TRBV7-3 and TRBJ1-1; D not certain. The V and J ends lost 5 bases and 4 bases respectively, with 20 bases between them. There are 16 residues in the CDR3. Germline V gene lookup returns CDR1 SGHTA and CDR2 FQGTGA. CDR3 sequence reads: CASSDPSFAGSTEAFF. The CDR3 DNA reads as TGTGCCAGCAGCGACCCCAGCTTTGCGGGGAGCACTGAAGCTTTCTTT.